Given below is one T cell receptor beta chain in context. Its antigen is currently unknown. The data originate from a study of T cell responses to AZD1222 COVID-19 vaccine. Regarding the study as a whole: The CD4 TCRs associated with vaccination extended across spike and predominated at 160-218 and 743-854. Mostly white British, mostly female donors; authors suggested clonal diversity may be underestimated. Seropositive status at baseline applied to only a handful of AZD1222 recipients. Repertoire samples came only from after the peak T cell response.

Germline trimming cut 9 bases from V and 8 bases from J; bases unmatched to any gene: 10. The CDR3 is 14 residues long. Per the germline V gene, CDR1 is LGHNA and CDR2 is YNFKEQ. TCRdb's table, derived via immunoSEQ multiplex PCR, lists solely in-frame clones and lacks some. Of tens of thousands of clones in the sample, approximately 84% are singletons; the top ten hold 25% to 30%. The sequences come from peripheral blood, collected on day 0 of AZD1222 vaccination. This rearrangement joins TRBV4-2 to TRBJ2-1; 10 bases map to TRBD2. This sequence originates from an adult in good health. CDR3 residues: CASQREGLLDEQFF. CDR3 DNA: TGTGCCAGTCAGCGGGAGGGCCTTTTGGATGAGCAGTTCTTC.